The entry below describes one T cell receptor (beta chain). Which antigen it targets is not known. No base quality values were provided; no much bigger clone lies one nucleotide off. The source of the sample is a study of blood T cell repertoires in COVID-19 (dated by TCRdb to 2020 to 2022). With regard to the full study: The collaborator samples originated in the United States, Italy and Spain and spanned the acute and convalescent phases of COVID-19. The material from the prospective study consisted of cDNA or gDNA derived from T cells, B-cell-depleted T cells, or PBMCs. The dataset comprised deeply sampled blood TCRbeta repertoires from subjects exposed to, actively infected with, or recovered from COVID-19. The repertoires were released in a freely available public database intended as a resource for research on the immune response to SARS-CoV-2. Samples came from the ongoing ImmuneRACE study (first 160 participants) plus 1,254 subjects from 6 global collaborators. Sample metadata almost always included a de-identified subject ID, COVID-19 status, age in years and sex. Where available, HLA class I and class II types were taken from metadata supplied by the sample provider and were not determined by assay-based typing. The investigation overall reported the following: How much clinical and demographic metadata was included differed by source and by participant, and the metadata was provided uncurated.

TCRbeta CDR3 regions were amplified from genomic DNA by means of the immunoSEQ Assay, a bias-controlled multiplex PCR. The source study handled its data this way. The number of nucleated cells in each sample was estimated by amplification of reference gene primers within the assay. Sequence reads were collapsed and filtered to measure the absolute abundance of every unique TCRbeta CDR3 rearrangement. For each sample, productive Simpson clonality was calculated as the square root of Simpson's diversity index over productive rearrangements. Entries here come from immuneACCESS through TCRdb and include only in-frame sequences with V and J called. Some clones fail to appear in such tables; in the studies checked, an unresolved V gene covers under half of the shortfall, and the cause of the remainder is unknown. D and trimming were read from the DNA, whereas the V and J calls and clone size are those reported in that table. The sample data list hundreds of thousands of clones, and 83% of these were observed just once. The ten largest make up approximately 4.9% of the sample.

The CDR3, cysteine through phenylalanine, is 16 amino acids long. This entry keeps only the CDR3 DNA: 48 bases, framed from base 1. From the germline V gene, CDR1 is LGHNA and CDR2 is YNFKEQ. After removal of 4 bases from V and 7 bases from J, the junction retains 11 bases not matched to a gene. Participants in the prospective study were aged about 18 to 95 years, lived in about two dozen United States geographic areas, and enrolled through a virtual design. To assign participants to cohorts, the prospective study relied on clinical history that participants themselves reported in a screening survey and a study questionnaire. A participant counted as exposed if, within 2 weeks of entering the study, that participant had been in contact with someone who had a PCR-confirmed or clinician-diagnosed COVID-19 case. Mobile phlebotomists in the prospective study collected whole blood, serum and a nasopharyngeal or oropharyngeal swab from every participant. Participants in the prospective study had the option to provide additional blood draws and questionnaires over an approximately 2-month period. Prospective study blood samples were shipped either frozen or at room temperature before DNA extraction.

Sequenced: PBMCs or T cells enriched from blood (not recorded which). The TCR comes from a woman aged 45-59 years who had been exposed to COVID-19. Recombination connected TRBV4-2 to TRBJ2-1; TRBD2 agrees with 9 junctional bases. CDR3 sequence: CASSPGASGVQNEQFF. DNA sequence: TGTGCCAGCAGCCCTGGCGCTAGCGGGGTACAGAATGAGCAGTTCTTC.